The rows below give T cell receptor beta chains drawn from one sample of a study of blood T cell repertoires in COVID-19. TCRdb's table, derived via immunoSEQ multiplex PCR, lists solely in-frame clones and lacks some. This sample has roughly 290,000 clones, with 89% found just once. The source material was PBMCs or T cells enriched from blood (not recorded which). The receptors were gathered from a middle-aged woman who had recovered from COVID-19. Each CDR3 is given with its conserved first and last residue. Fields, in order: clone size, V gene, J gene, D gene, CDR3 DNA, CDR3 protein. D genes are given only for firm matches. Size is omitted from some rows. Given values are once, few, many or a class for expanded clones.

>.|TRBV5-6|TRBJ1-1|.
TGTGCCAGCAGCTTGGAGTCGCGCACTGAAGCTTTCTTT
CASSLESRTEAFF
>.|TRBV3-1/TRBV3-2|TRBJ2-7|.
TGTGCCAGCAGCCAAGGGTCGGGGGAGCAGTACTTC
CASSQGSGEQYF
>.|TRBV5-1|TRBJ2-7|TRBD2
TGCGCCAGCAGCTTCTCTTTCACTAGCGGATCCTACGAGCAGTACTTC
CASSFSFTSGSYEQYF
>few|TRBV5-1|TRBJ2-6|TRBD1
TGCGCCAGCAGCTTACAGGGGTCTGCCTCTGGGGCCAACGTCCTGACTTTC
CASSLQGSASGANVLTF
>.|TRBV5-6|TRBJ2-7|.
TGTGCCAGCAGCGCGTACAGGGTGGGGAGCTCCTACGAGCAGTACTTC
CASSAYRVGSSYEQYF
>.|TRBV5-5|TRBJ1-4|.
TGTGCCAGCAGCTTTCTAAATGAAAAACTGTTTTTT
CASSFLNEKLFF
>.|TRBV4-2|TRBJ2-6|TRBD1
TGTGCCAGCAGCCACCAAGACAGGGGATGGAGCTCTGGGGCCAACGTCCTGACTTTC
CASSHQDRGWSSGANVLTF
>.|TRBV15|TRBJ1-1|.
TGTGCCACCAGCAGGCCCCTATCGAGGGTTGCGAGCACTGAAGCTTTCTTT
CATSRPLSRVASTEAFF
>few|TRBV10-3|TRBJ2-7|TRBD2
TGTGCCATCAGCGCCGGGACTAGCGGAGGCTACGAGCAGTACTTC
CAISAGTSGGYEQYF
>.|TRBV29-1|TRBJ1-5|.
TGCAGCGTTGGGGGGCAGAGCAATCAGCCCCAGCATTTT
CSVGGQSNQPQHF
>.|TRBV5-1|TRBJ2-1|TRBD1
TGCGCCAGCAGCCCGAACCCGGGACAGGGGGCTTGGTACAATGAGCAGTTCTTC
CASSPNPGQGAWYNEQFF
>.|TRBV5-5|TRBJ2-3|TRBD2
TGTGCCAGCAGCGAGGGGACTAGCGGGAGAACAGATACGCAGTATTTT
CASSEGTSGRTDTQYF
>once|TRBV18|TRBJ2-2|TRBD1
TGTGCCAGCTCACCATGGACAGGGGAGAACGGGGAGCTGTTTTTT
CASSPWTGENGELFF
>.|TRBV9|TRBJ2-1|TRBD2
TGTGCCAGCAGCCCCACTGGACTAGCGGGGGCATACAATGAGCAGTTCTTC
CASSPTGLAGAYNEQFF
>.|TRBV7-9|TRBJ1-3|.
TGTGCCAGCAGCTTAGCGGGCGTCTCTGGAAACACCATATATTTT
CASSLAGVSGNTIYF
>.|TRBV5-1|TRBJ1-3|.
TGCGCCAGCAGCTGGGGGACACGCGGCGACACCATATATTTT
CASSWGTRGDTIYF
>.|TRBV9|TRBJ2-3|TRBD2
TGTGCCAGCAGCGTACGAGCGGGGGATAGCACAGATACGCAGTATTTT
CASSVRAGDSTDTQYF
>.|TRBV24-1|TRBJ2-1|.
TGTGCCACCAGGTCCAGATACAATGAGCAGTTCTTC
CATRSRYNEQFF
>.|TRBV9|TRBJ1-1|.
TGTGCCAGCAGCGTAAGGGGAGGGTCCCAAGCTTTCTTT
CASSVRGGSQAFF
>.|TRBV2|TRBJ2-7|.
TGTGCCAGCAGTCCTAATGATCACTACGAGCAGTACTTC
CASSPNDHYEQYF
>.|TRBV5-1|TRBJ1-1|.
TGCGCCAGCAACTCCGGGACATTGGGAACTGAAGCTTTCTTT
CASNSGTLGTEAFF
>.|TRBV7-2|TRBJ2-2|.
TGTGCCAGCCACAGGGCGGACACCGGGGAGCTGTTTTTT
CASHRADTGELFF
>.|TRBV7-9|TRBJ2-5|.
TGTGCCAGCAGCTTAGCTGGACAGCTACAAGAGACCCAGTACTTC
CASSLAGQLQETQYF
>.|TRBV27|TRBJ2-1|TRBD2
TGTGCCAGCAGTTTTACCCTTATAGCGGGAGGGGGTTCTGAGCAGTTCTTC
CASSFTLIAGGGSEQFF